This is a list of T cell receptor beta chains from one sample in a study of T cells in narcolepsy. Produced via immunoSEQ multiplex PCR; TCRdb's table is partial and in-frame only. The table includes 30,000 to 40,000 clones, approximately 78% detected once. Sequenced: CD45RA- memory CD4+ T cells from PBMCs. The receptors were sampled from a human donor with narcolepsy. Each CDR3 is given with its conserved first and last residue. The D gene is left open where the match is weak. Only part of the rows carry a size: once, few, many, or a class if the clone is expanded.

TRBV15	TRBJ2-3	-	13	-	TGTGCCACCAGCTACCGACTGCAAGATACGCAGTATTTT	CATSYRLQDTQYF
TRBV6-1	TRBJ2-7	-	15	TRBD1	TGTGCCAGCACCAACCTACAGGGGGCGGCTTACGAGCAGTACTTC	CASTNLQGAAYEQYF
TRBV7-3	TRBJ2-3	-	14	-	TGTGCCAGCAGCTCCACGACAGCCACAGATACGCAGTATTTT	CASSSTTATDTQYF
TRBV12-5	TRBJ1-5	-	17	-	TGTGCTAGTGGTTTGGGTTTAGCAGGGGCTAACAATCAGCCCCAGCATTTT	CASGLGLAGANNQPQHF
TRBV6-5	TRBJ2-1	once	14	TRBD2	TGTGCCAGCAGTCTAGCGGGAGGTGGCAATGAGCAGTTCTTC	CASSLAGGGNEQFF
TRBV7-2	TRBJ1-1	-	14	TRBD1	TGTGCCAGCAGCCTGGACAGGGGGCTCTCTGAAGCTTTCTTT	CASSLDRGLSEAFF
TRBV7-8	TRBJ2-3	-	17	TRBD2	TGTGCCAGCACTCTCGAAGGGACTAGCGGGAGCCCAGATACGCAGTATTTT	CASTLEGTSGSPDTQYF
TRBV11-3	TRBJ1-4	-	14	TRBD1	TGTGCCAGCAGCTCAGGGGGCTTTAATGAAAAACTGTTTTTT	CASSSGGFNEKLFF
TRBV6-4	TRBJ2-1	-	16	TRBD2	TGTGCCAGCAGTGACTCGTCTAGCGGGGGCTACAATGAGCAGTTCTTC	CASSDSSSGGYNEQFF
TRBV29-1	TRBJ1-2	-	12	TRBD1	TGCAGCGTTGGGGACAGGCAGTATGGCTACACCTTC	CSVGDRQYGYTF
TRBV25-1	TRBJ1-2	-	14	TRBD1	TGTGCCAGCAGTGAATATGGACAGGACGGCGGCTACACCTTC	CASSEYGQDGGYTF
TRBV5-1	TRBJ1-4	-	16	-	TGCGCCAGCAGCTTGCCGGAGGGACGAGGGGATGAAAAACTGTTTTTT	CASSLPEGRGDEKLFF
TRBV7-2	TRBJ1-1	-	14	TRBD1	TGTGCCAGCAGCATAACCGGGACAGCTTTTGAAGCTTTCTTT	CASSITGTAFEAFF
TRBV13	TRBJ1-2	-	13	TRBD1	TGTGCCAGCAGCGGGGACAGCAACTATGGCTACACCTTC	CASSGDSNYGYTF
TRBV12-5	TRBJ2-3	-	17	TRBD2	TGTGCTAGTGGTTTCATGGGCGGGGGGAATTGGGCAGATACGCAGTATTTT	CASGFMGGGNWADTQYF
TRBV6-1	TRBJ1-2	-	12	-	TGTGCCAGCAGTTCCATAGGGGACGGCTACACCTTC	CASSSIGDGYTF
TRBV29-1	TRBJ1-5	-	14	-	TGCAGCGTTGGGACTCAGGGTCCAGGGCAGCCCCAGCATTTT	CSVGTQGPGQPQHF
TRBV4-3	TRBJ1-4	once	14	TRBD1	TGCGCCAGCAGCCCCGGACAGGGTAATGAAAAACTGTTTTTT	CASSPGQGNEKLFF
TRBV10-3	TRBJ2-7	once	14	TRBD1	TGTGCCATCAGTGAGTCGACAGGGTCCTACGAGCAGTACTTC	CAISESTGSYEQYF
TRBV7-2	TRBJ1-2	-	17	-	TGTGCCAGCAGCTTAGAAGTCCTAGGGCTCAATAACTATGGCTACACCTTC	CASSLEVLGLNNYGYTF
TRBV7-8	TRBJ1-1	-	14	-	TGTGCCAGCAGCCCCAGAGGAGGGACGGGAGAAGCTTTCTTT	CASSPRGGTGEAFF
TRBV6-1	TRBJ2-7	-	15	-	TGTGCCAGCAGTGAATCTGGATCCCGTTCCTACGAGCAGTACTTC	CASSESGSRSYEQYF
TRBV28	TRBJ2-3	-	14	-	TGTGCCAGCAGTCAATTAGCTAGAGGCGATACGCAGTATTTT	CASSQLARGDTQYF
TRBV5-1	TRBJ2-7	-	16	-	TGCGCCAGCAGCTTGGCCGGGGCGGCTAGAATCTACGAGCAGTACTTC	CASSLAGAARIYEQYF
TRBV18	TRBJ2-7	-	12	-	TGTGCCAGCTCGACTACGGGACACGAGCAGTACTTC	CASSTTGHEQYF
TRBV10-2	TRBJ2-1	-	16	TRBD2	TGCGCCAGCAGTGAAGGTGGCGGGGGGGCACACAATGAGCAGTTCTTC	CASSEGGGGAHNEQFF
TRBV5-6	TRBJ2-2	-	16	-	TGTGCCAGCAGCTTAATAGGCAGGGCGAACACCGGGGAGCTGTTTTTT	CASSLIGRANTGELFF
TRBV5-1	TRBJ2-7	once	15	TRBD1	TGCGCCAGCAGCTTGGTCCCTGACAGGGACCTCAAGCAGTACTTC	CASSLVPDRDLKQYF
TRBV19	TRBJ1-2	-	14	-	TGTGCCAGTAGTATGAGCGGACAGATAGGGGGCTACACCTTC	CASSMSGQIGGYTF
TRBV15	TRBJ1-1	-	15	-	TGTGCCACCAGCAGAGTGGGGACGGTGGACACTGAAGCTTTCTTT	CATSRVGTVDTEAFF
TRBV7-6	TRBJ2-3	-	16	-	TGTGCCAGCAGCCCGTCGCCAGGGGCTTTCACAGATACGCAGTATTTT	CASSPSPGAFTDTQYF
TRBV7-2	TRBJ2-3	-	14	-	TGTGCCAGCAGCTTAGCGGGGCACGGGGATACGCAGTATTTT	CASSLAGHGDTQYF
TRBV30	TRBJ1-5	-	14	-	TGTGCCTGGAGTCGGACAGACCGGGGTCAGCCCCAGCATTTT	CAWSRTDRGQPQHF
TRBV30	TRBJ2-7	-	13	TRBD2	TGTGCCTGGAGGACTAGCGCAACCTACGAGCAGTACTTC	CAWRTSATYEQYF
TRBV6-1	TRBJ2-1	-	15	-	TGTGCCAGCACGAAGGGGGGTAATGGGATCAATGAGCAGTTCTTC	CASTKGGNGINEQFF
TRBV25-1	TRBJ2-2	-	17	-	TGTGCCAGCATCTCCCGGGGTTGGGGACCGAACACCGGGGAGCTGTTTTTT	CASISRGWGPNTGELFF
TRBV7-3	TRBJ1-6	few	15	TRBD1	TGTGCCAGCAGCTTGAGGGGACAGGACAATTCACCTCTCCACTTT	CASSLRGQDNSPLHF
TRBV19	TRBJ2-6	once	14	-	TGTGCCAGCAGCAGGAGCTCTGGGGCCAACGTCCTGACTTTC	CASSRSSGANVLTF
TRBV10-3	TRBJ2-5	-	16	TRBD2	TGTGCCATCAGTGAATTGACTAGCGGGGACAAAGAGACCCAGTACTTC	CAISELTSGDKETQYF
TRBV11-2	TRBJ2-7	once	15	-	TGTGCCAGCAGCTTGGGGGCCTTCATCAGCTACGAGCAGTACTTC	CASSLGAFISYEQYF
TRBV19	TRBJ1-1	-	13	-	TGTGCCAGTAGTAGCAGAGGGCTCACTGAAGCTTTCTTT	CASSSRGLTEAFF
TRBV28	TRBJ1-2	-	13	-	TGTGCCAGCAGGGAGACAGGCACTTATGGCTACACCTTC	CASRETGTYGYTF
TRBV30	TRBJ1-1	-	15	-	TGTGCCTGGATGAGGGGGACTTCTACGAACACTGAAGCTTTCTTT	CAWMRGTSTNTEAFF
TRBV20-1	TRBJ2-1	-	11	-	TGCAGTGCTAGCGGGACGGATGAGCAGTTCTTC	CSASGTDEQFF
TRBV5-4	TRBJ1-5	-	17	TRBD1	TGTGCCAGCAGCTTGTGGGGGACAGGGAAGGGCAATCAGCCCCAGCATTTT	CASSLWGTGKGNQPQHF
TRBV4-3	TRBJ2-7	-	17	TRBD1	TGCGCCAGCAGCCAGCGGGTGACCGGGACAGGGGGATCCGAGCAGTACTTC	CASSQRVTGTGGSEQYF
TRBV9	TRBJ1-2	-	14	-	TGTGCCAGCAGCCCCGGAAGGCGTAACTATGGCTACACCTTC	CASSPGRRNYGYTF
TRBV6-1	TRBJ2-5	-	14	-	TGTGCCAGCACTATAAATCAGGGGGGAGAGACCCAGTACTTC	CASTINQGGETQYF
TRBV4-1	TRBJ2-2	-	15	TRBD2	TGCGCCAGCAGCTTAATGGAAGCGGGGTCCGGGGAGCTGTTTTTT	CASSLMEAGSGELFF
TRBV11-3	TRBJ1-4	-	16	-	TGTGCCAGCAGCCGCCCGGACGGGACGGTTTGTGAAAAACTGTTTTTT	CASSRPDGTVCEKLFF
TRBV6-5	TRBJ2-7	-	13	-	TGTGCCAGCAGTTACCGGGACACCTACGAGCAGTACTTC	CASSYRDTYEQYF
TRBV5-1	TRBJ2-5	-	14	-	TGCGCCAGCAGCCTGGACGCTCTTGGAGAGACCCAGTACTTC	CASSLDALGETQYF
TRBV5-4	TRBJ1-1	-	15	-	TGTGCCAGCAGCTTGGCCGTGGGGATTTACACTGAAGCTTTCTTT	CASSLAVGIYTEAFF
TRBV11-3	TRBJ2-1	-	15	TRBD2	TGTGCCAGCAGCTTAGAGACTAGCGGCTACAATGAGCAGTTCTTC	CASSLETSGYNEQFF
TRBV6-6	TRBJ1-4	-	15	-	TGTGCCAGCAGCCCTAACACCGCAACTAATGAAAAACTGTTTTTT	CASSPNTATNEKLFF